This T cell receptor (beta chain) was documented in a study of tissue T cells after allogeneic stem cell transplantation. The wider study: Four unmodified and three CD34-selected T-cell-depleted grafts went to graft-versus-host disease patients. The study, taken as a whole, reports: Across patients, clones rarely overlapped, yet motif clusters were shared tissue-specifically.

This research-autopsy study prospectively enrolled adult allogeneic hematopoietic cell transplant recipients with steroid-refractory graft-versus-host disease. The CDR3 is 17 residues long. V dropped 5 bases and J dropped 1 base, with 19 bases sitting between them. In germline, CDR1 is MNHNY, CDR2 SVGAGI (reference sequence). As to this clone: Its matching antigen is unknown.

The data were produced by immunoSEQ multiplex PCR, yet TCRdb's version contains in-frame clones alone and is incomplete. Found here are 4,000 or so clones, around 80% of them singletons; the top ten hold about 11%. The sequence was collected from a male patient at least 60 years old with steroid-refractory graft-versus-host disease after an allogeneic stem cell transplant. Some T cells may be transferred from the graft donor. The sample was esophageal tissue, taken at autopsy. The chain links TRBV6-6 to TRBJ2-3, with D maybe TRBD2 (6 bases). Written as DNA, the CDR3 is TGTGCCAGCAGTCCCGCGGGTAAGGCGGGACGCACAGATACGCAGTATTTT. The encoded protein is CASSPAGKAGRTDTQYF.